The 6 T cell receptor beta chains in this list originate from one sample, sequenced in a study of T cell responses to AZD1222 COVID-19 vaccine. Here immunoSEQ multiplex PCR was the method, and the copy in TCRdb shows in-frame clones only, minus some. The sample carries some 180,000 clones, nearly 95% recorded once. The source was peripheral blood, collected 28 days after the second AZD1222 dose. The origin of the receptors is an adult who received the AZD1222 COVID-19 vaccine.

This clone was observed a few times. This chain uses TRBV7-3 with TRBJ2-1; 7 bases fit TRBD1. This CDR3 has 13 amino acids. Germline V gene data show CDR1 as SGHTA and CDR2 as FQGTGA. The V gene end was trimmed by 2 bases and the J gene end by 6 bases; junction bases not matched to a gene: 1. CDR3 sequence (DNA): TGTGCCAGCAGCTTAGGGGACAGCAATGAGCAGTTCTTC. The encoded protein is CASSLGDSNEQFF.

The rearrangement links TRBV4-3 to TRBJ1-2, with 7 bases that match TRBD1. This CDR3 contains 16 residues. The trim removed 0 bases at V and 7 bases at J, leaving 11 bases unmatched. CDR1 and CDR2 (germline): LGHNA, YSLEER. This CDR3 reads CASSQEKNLGTAGYTF. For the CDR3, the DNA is TGCGCCAGCAGCCAAGAAAAGAATTTGGGGACAGCTGGCTACACCTTC.

The CDR3 DNA sequence: TGTGCCAGCAGCTCCGCGACAGAGAACACTGAAGCTTTCTTT. Translating gives CASSSATENTEAFF. This rearrangement joins TRBV7-9 to TRBJ1-1; D may be TRBD1 (5 bases). Trimming removed 4 bases from V and 1 base from J, with 10 bases in between. This CDR3 has 14 residues. The germline V gene has CDR1 SEHNR and CDR2 FQNEAQ (reference sequence).

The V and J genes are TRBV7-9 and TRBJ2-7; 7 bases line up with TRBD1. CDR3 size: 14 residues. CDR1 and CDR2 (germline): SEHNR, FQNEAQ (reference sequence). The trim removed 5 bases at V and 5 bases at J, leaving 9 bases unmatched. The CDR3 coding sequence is TGTGCCAGCAGCGAAACGACAGGGCACCACGAGCAGTACTTC. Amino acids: CASSETTGHHEQYF.

In nucleotides, the CDR3 is TGCGCCAGCAGCTTCTGGACAGGGGATGAAGCTTTCTTT. It is translated as CASSFWTGDEAFF. The chain recombines TRBV5-1 with TRBJ1-1; 9 bases match TRBD1. With V trimmed by 2 bases and J by 7 bases, 3 bases remained unmatched. Germline-derived CDR1 and CDR2 are SGHRS and YFSETQ. The CDR3 has 13 amino acids.

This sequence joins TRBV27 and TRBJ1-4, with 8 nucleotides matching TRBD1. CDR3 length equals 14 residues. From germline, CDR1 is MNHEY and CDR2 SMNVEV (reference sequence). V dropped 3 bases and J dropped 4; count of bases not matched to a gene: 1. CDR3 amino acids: CASSFDRGNEKLFF. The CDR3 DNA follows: TGTGCCAGCAGTTTCGACAGGGGTAATGAAAAACTGTTTTTT. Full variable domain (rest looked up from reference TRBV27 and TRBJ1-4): EAQVTQNPRYLITVTGKKLTVTCSQNMNHEYMSWYRQDPGLGLRQIYYSMNVEVTDKGDVPEGYKVSRKEKRNFPLILESPSPNQTSLYFCASSFDRGNEKLFFGSGTQLSVL.